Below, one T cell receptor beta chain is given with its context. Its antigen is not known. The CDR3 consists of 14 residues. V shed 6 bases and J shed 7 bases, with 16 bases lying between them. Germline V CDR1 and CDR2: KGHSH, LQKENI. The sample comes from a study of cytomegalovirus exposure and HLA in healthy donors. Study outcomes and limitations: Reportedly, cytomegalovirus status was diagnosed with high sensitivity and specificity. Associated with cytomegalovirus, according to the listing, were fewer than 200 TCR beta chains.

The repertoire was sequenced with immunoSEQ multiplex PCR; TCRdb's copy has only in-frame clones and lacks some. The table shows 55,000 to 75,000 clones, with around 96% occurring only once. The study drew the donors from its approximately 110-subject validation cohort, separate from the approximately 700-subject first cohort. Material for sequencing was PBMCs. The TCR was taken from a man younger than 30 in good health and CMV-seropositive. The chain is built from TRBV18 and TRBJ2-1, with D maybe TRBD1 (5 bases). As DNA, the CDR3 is TGTGCCAGCTCCCTGGCAGGGAAGGGGAATGAGCAGTTCTTC. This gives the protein CASSLAGKGNEQFF.